A selection of T cell receptor beta chains follows, all from one sample in a study of regulatory T cells in long-lasting Graves disease. Via MiXCR, TCRdb re-called the multiplex PCR reads, giving one row per CDR3 protein. In the table there are approximately 350,000 distinct CDR3 sequences, roughly 17% of which are singletons. This sample was shared with a second study, whose subject was T cells in Graves' hyperthyroidism and ophthalmopathy.

The source material was peripheral blood mononuclear cells (PBMCs), sampled at new diagnosis, from a patient treated with antithyroid drugs. All receptors come from a woman aged 18 to 35 with Graves disease. Both conserved end residues are part of each CDR3. D genes are given only for firm matches. Clone size is stated in some rows and not others, as once, few, many or a class when expanded.

d_gene,j_gene,v_gene,abundance,CDR3nt,CDR3aa
-,TRBJ2-2,TRBV2,few,TGTGCCAGCAGTAAGACTGCGAACACCGGGGAGTTGTTTTTT,CASSKTANTGELFF
TRBD2,TRBJ2-3,TRBV2,many,TGTGCCGGGCTACGGGGGGGCTTAACAGATACGCAGTATTTT,CAGLRGGLTDTQYF
TRBD1,TRBJ2-7,TRBV5-1,-,TGCGCCAGCAGCAAAGGACAGGCCATCTCCTACGAGCAGTACTTC,CASSKGQAISYEQYF
-,TRBJ2-5,TRBV4-1,many,TGCGCCAGCAGCCAAGAAGGTCCCGGGGGAAAAGAGACCCAGTACTTC,CASSQEGPGGKETQYF
TRBD2,TRBJ2-1,TRBV20-1,many,TGCAGTGCTACCAGGACTAGCGGGAGTCTGACATCGGCAAATGAGCAGTTCTTC,CSATRTSGSLTSANEQFF
-,TRBJ1-3,TRBV9,-,TGTGCCAGCAGCGTACAATTACAGGGAGCCGGAAACACCATATATTTT,CASSVQLQGAGNTIYF
-,TRBJ2-7,TRBV20-1,few,TGCAGTGCTAGCGGCAAGGGCAGGGGCTTTTACGAGCAGTACTTC,CSASGKGRGFYEQYF
TRBD1,TRBJ1-1,TRBV5-1,many,TGCGCCAGCAGCTTGGAAATGAGGACAGGGAACTTCATGAACACTGAAGCTTTCTTT,CASSLEMRTGNFMNTEAFF
TRBD1,TRBJ2-7,TRBV12-3/TRBV12-4,many,TGTGCCAGCAGTTTAGGGAACCGGGACAGAAGCTCCTACGAGCAGTACTTC,CASSLGNRDRSSYEQYF
-,TRBJ2-1,TRBV7-8,many,TGTGCCAGCAGCTTATCAGACAGAGGGGGTTGGAATGAGCAGTTCTTC,CASSLSDRGGWNEQFF
TRBD2,TRBJ2-1,TRBV25-1,-,TGTGCCAGCAGTGCGGTAGCGGGAGGGGAGTACAATGAGCAGTTCTTC,CASSAVAGGEYNEQFF
TRBD2,TRBJ2-2,TRBV15,-,TGTGCCACCAGAGGCAGAGTGGTAGCGGGCAGAGTCACCGGGGAGCTGTTTTTT,CATRGRVVAGRVTGELFF
TRBD2,TRBJ2-7,TRBV11-2,many,TGTGCCAGCAGCTATCAGGGGTCTAGCGGGGGCCCCAGCTCCTACGAGCAGTACTTC,CASSYQGSSGGPSSYEQYF
-,TRBJ2-7,TRBV7-6,few,TGTGCCAGCAGCCTCCTACACGAGCAGTACTTC,CASSLLHEQYF
TRBD1,TRBJ1-1,TRBV30,many,TGTGCCTGGAGTGAAAGGACAGGGGGGAACACTGAAGCTTTCTTT,CAWSERTGGNTEAFF
TRBD1,TRBJ1-6,TRBV7-2,-,TGTGCCAGCAGCCCCCGGACAGGGTCGGATTCACCCCTCCACTTT,CASSPRTGSDSPLHF
-,TRBJ1-5,TRBV2,many,TGTGCCAGCAGGAATCAGCCCCAGCATTTT,CASRNQPQHF
-,TRBJ2-7,TRBV6-1,many,TGTGCCAGCACCTCGGGGATCTCCTACGAGCAGTACTTC,CASTSGISYEQYF
-,TRBJ1-1,TRBV4-2,many,TGTGCCAGCAGCCAAGATTTACATCTCAACACTGAAGCTTTCTTT,CASSQDLHLNTEAFF
-,TRBJ2-3,TRBV4-1,-,TGCGCCAGCGGGAAGGCCAGAGCCCCAGATACGCAGTATTTT,CASGKARAPDTQYF
-,TRBJ2-1,TRBV6-1,many,TGTGCCAGCAGGCCGGGCTCGAGTAAGTCCTACAATGAGCAGTTCTTC,CASRPGSSKSYNEQFF
-,TRBJ2-4,TRBV20-1,-,TGCAGTGCCGAGGGCGGGAAGGTAGCCAAAAACATTCAGTACTTC,CSAEGGKVAKNIQYF
-,TRBJ2-2,TRBV6-2/TRBV6-3,-,TGTGCCAGCAGACGACAGCCTTTGGGGAACACCGGGGAGCTGTTTTTT,CASRRQPLGNTGELFF
-,TRBJ2-7,TRBV5-1,-,TGCGCCAGCAGCAGCGGGACAGTTGGGGTCCCCTACGAGCAGTACTTC,CASSSGTVGVPYEQYF
TRBD1,TRBJ2-7,TRBV6-2/TRBV6-3,many,TGTGCCAGCAGTTACTCCCGGGACAGCCACTCCTACGAGCAGTACTTC,CASSYSRDSHSYEQYF